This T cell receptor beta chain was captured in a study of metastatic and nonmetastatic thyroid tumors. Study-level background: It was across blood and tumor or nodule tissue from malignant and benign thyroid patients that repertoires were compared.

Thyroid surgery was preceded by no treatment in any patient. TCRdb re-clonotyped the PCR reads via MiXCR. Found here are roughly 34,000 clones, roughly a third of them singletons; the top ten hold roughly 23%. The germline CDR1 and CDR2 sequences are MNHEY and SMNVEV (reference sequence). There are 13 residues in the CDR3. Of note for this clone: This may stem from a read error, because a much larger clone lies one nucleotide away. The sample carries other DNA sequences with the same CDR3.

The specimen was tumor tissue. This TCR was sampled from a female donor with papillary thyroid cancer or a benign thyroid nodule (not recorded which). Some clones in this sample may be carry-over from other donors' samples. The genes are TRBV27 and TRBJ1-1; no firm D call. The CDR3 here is CASSFSRSTEAFF. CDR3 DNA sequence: TGTGCCAGCAGTTTCAGCAGGTCCACTGAAGCTTTTTTT.